A selection of T cell receptor beta chains follows, all from one sample in a study of control samples from healthy donors and cancer patients. TCRdb's table, derived via immunoSEQ multiplex PCR, lists solely in-frame clones and lacks some. The sample includes roughly 400,000 clones, 75% to 95% of them seen just once. The sequenced sample was PBMCs. The receptor source for this set is a man aged 35-49 years with head and neck cancer. The CDR3 runs from the conserved cysteine through the conserved F or W. Fields, in order: V gene, clone size, J gene, CDR3 length, D gene, CDR3 DNA, CDR3 protein. The D gene is left open where the match is weak. Clone size is shown for a subset of rows, as once, few, many or a class of expanded clone.

V gene: TRBV28; clone size: NA; J gene: TRBJ2-7; CDR3 length: 16; D gene: NA; CDR3 DNA: TGTGCCAGCAGGACACGGGTCTTAAGACGGGACTACGAGCAGTACTTC; CDR3 protein: CASRTRVLRRDYEQYF
V gene: TRBV13; clone size: NA; J gene: TRBJ1-2; CDR3 length: 17; D gene: TRBD1; CDR3 DNA: TGTGCCAGCAGCTTAGCCGGACAGGGAACGGCGGTGGGAGGCTACACCTTC; CDR3 protein: CASSLAGQGTAVGGYTF
V gene: TRBV11-3; clone size: NA; J gene: TRBJ2-1; CDR3 length: 18; D gene: NA; CDR3 DNA: TGTGCCAGCAGCACCTCAAAGAGGGGCACCACCAGGTACAATGAGCAGTTCTTC; CDR3 protein: CASSTSKRGTTRYNEQFF
V gene: TRBV5-1; clone size: NA; J gene: TRBJ2-3; CDR3 length: 15; D gene: NA; CDR3 DNA: TGCGCCAGCAATCGCCGGGACACAAACACAGATACGCAGTATTTT; CDR3 protein: CASNRRDTNTDTQYF
V gene: TRBV19; clone size: once; J gene: TRBJ2-7; CDR3 length: 19; D gene: TRBD2; CDR3 DNA: TGTGCCAGTAGCGGGGGACCGACTAGCGGGAGGGCTAGCTCCTACGAGCAGTACTTC; CDR3 protein: CASSGGPTSGRASSYEQYF
V gene: TRBV11-2; clone size: NA; J gene: TRBJ1-1; CDR3 length: 14; D gene: NA; CDR3 DNA: TGTGCCAGCAGCTCCCAGGGAGTGAACACTGAAGCTTTCTTT; CDR3 protein: CASSSQGVNTEAFF
V gene: TRBV28; clone size: few; J gene: TRBJ1-5; CDR3 length: 14; D gene: TRBD1; CDR3 DNA: TGTGCCAGCAAAGAGACAGGGGCAGCCGGGCCCCAGCATTTT; CDR3 protein: CASKETGAAGPQHF
V gene: TRBV7-2; clone size: NA; J gene: TRBJ1-2; CDR3 length: 13; D gene: TRBD1; CDR3 DNA: TGTGCCAGCAGCTCGGACAGGGCGGGAGGCTACACCTTC; CDR3 protein: CASSSDRAGGYTF
V gene: TRBV9; clone size: NA; J gene: TRBJ2-7; CDR3 length: 16; D gene: NA; CDR3 DNA: TGTGCCAGCAGCGTAGGCCTCAGGGACCCTTCCTACGAGCAGTACTTC; CDR3 protein: CASSVGLRDPSYEQYF
V gene: TRBV5-6; clone size: NA; J gene: TRBJ2-7; CDR3 length: 17; D gene: NA; CDR3 DNA: TGTGCCAGCAGCTTGAGGACAGTCCAAGTAGCTTCCTACGAGCAGTACTTC; CDR3 protein: CASSLRTVQVASYEQYF
V gene: TRBV29-1; clone size: NA; J gene: TRBJ2-3; CDR3 length: 12; D gene: NA; CDR3 DNA: TGCAGCGTGATCAGGGGTACAGATACGCAGTATTTT; CDR3 protein: CSVIRGTDTQYF
V gene: TRBV29-1; clone size: NA; J gene: TRBJ2-5; CDR3 length: 17; D gene: TRBD1; CDR3 DNA: TGCAGCGTCCACCTCCAGGGACAGGGCGTGAGTATGGAGACCCAGTACTTC; CDR3 protein: CSVHLQGQGVSMETQYF
V gene: TRBV6-5; clone size: NA; J gene: TRBJ2-1; CDR3 length: 14; D gene: NA; CDR3 DNA: TGTGCCAGCAGTAAACCCCAACGGGGCAATGAGCAGTTCTTC; CDR3 protein: CASSKPQRGNEQFF
V gene: TRBV11-2; clone size: once; J gene: TRBJ2-2; CDR3 length: 16; D gene: NA; CDR3 DNA: TGTGCCAGCAAAAAAGCCAGGGATTATGGCACCGGGGAGCTGTTTTTT; CDR3 protein: CASKKARDYGTGELFF
V gene: TRBV10-3; clone size: NA; J gene: TRBJ1-2; CDR3 length: 12; D gene: TRBD1; CDR3 DNA: TGTGCCATCGGCCGGGACAGGGATGGCTACACCTTC; CDR3 protein: CAIGRDRDGYTF
V gene: TRBV7-2; clone size: NA; J gene: TRBJ2-1; CDR3 length: 11; D gene: NA; CDR3 DNA: TGTGCCAGCAGCAACCGGAATGAGCAGTTCTTC; CDR3 protein: CASSNRNEQFF
V gene: TRBV5-1; clone size: NA; J gene: TRBJ2-2; CDR3 length: 15; D gene: TRBD1; CDR3 DNA: TGCGCCAGCAGCCTACAGGGGGTTAACACCGGGGAGCTGTTTTTT; CDR3 protein: CASSLQGVNTGELFF
V gene: TRBV5-6; clone size: once; J gene: TRBJ2-2; CDR3 length: 15; D gene: TRBD1; CDR3 DNA: TGTGCCAGCAGCTTGGGGACAGGCTACACCGGGGAGCTGTTTTTT; CDR3 protein: CASSLGTGYTGELFF
V gene: TRBV10-1; clone size: NA; J gene: TRBJ2-7; CDR3 length: 13; D gene: NA; CDR3 DNA: TGCGCCAGCAGTGCGCGGGGAATGGACGAGCAGTACTTC; CDR3 protein: CASSARGMDEQYF
V gene: TRBV20-1; clone size: NA; J gene: TRBJ1-2; CDR3 length: 10; D gene: NA; CDR3 DNA: TGCAGTGCCCCCATCTATGGCCACACCTTC; CDR3 protein: CSAPIYGHTF
V gene: TRBV5-4; clone size: NA; J gene: TRBJ2-7; CDR3 length: 14; D gene: NA; CDR3 DNA: TGTGCCAGCAGCTTGGAACCCCTAGCCTACGAGCAGTACTTC; CDR3 protein: CASSLEPLAYEQYF
V gene: TRBV27; clone size: NA; J gene: TRBJ2-7; CDR3 length: 14; D gene: TRBD2; CDR3 DNA: TGTGCCAGCAAGGTGCTAGCGGGGGCCTACGAGCAGTACTTC; CDR3 protein: CASKVLAGAYEQYF
V gene: TRBV27; clone size: NA; J gene: TRBJ1-6; CDR3 length: 12; D gene: NA; CDR3 DNA: TGTGCCAGCACTGAAAGGGGGGCACCCCTCCACTTT; CDR3 protein: CASTERGAPLHF
V gene: TRBV10-1; clone size: NA; J gene: TRBJ2-7; CDR3 length: 17; D gene: TRBD2; CDR3 DNA: TGCGCCAGCAGTGAGTTTAGGGCTAGCGGGATGTCCTACGAGCAGTACTTC; CDR3 protein: CASSEFRASGMSYEQYF
V gene: TRBV2; clone size: NA; J gene: TRBJ1-5; CDR3 length: 13; D gene: NA; CDR3 DNA: TGTGCCAGCAGGGGGCCTAGCAATCAGCCCCAGCATTTT; CDR3 protein: CASRGPSNQPQHF
V gene: TRBV24-1; clone size: NA; J gene: TRBJ1-5; CDR3 length: 17; D gene: TRBD1; CDR3 DNA: TGTGCCACCAGTGAAACGGGACAGGGGAATAGCAATCAGCCCCAGCATTTT; CDR3 protein: CATSETGQGNSNQPQHF
V gene: TRBV7-3; clone size: NA; J gene: TRBJ2-1; CDR3 length: 13; D gene: TRBD2; CDR3 DNA: TGTGCCAGCAGCGGGGGGACTAGCAATGAGCAGTTCTTC; CDR3 protein: CASSGGTSNEQFF
V gene: TRBV28; clone size: NA; J gene: TRBJ1-2; CDR3 length: 15; D gene: NA; CDR3 DNA: TGTGCCAGCAGTTTAGTTGGGGGAGTGTCCTATGGCTACACCTTC; CDR3 protein: CASSLVGGVSYGYTF
V gene: TRBV7-3; clone size: once; J gene: TRBJ1-1; CDR3 length: 13; D gene: NA; CDR3 DNA: TGTGCCAGCAGCTTAGCAGGCCCCTTCGAAGCTTTCTTT; CDR3 protein: CASSLAGPFEAFF
V gene: TRBV30; clone size: NA; J gene: TRBJ1-4; CDR3 length: 13; D gene: NA; CDR3 DNA: TGTGCCTGGACCGACAGCCCGAATGAAAAACTGTTTTTT; CDR3 protein: CAWTDSPNEKLFF
V gene: TRBV6-2/TRBV6-3; clone size: NA; J gene: TRBJ2-2; CDR3 length: 16; D gene: TRBD1; CDR3 DNA: TGTGCCAGCAGCCGGGGACAGGGGGCGAGCACCGGGGAGCTGTTTTTT; CDR3 protein: CASSRGQGASTGELFF
V gene: TRBV11-2; clone size: NA; J gene: TRBJ2-1; CDR3 length: 16; D gene: NA; CDR3 DNA: TGTGCCAGCATCCCAGGGCGTACTGGAATCTACAATGAGCAGTTCTTC; CDR3 protein: CASIPGRTGIYNEQFF
V gene: TRBV3-1/TRBV3-2; clone size: NA; J gene: TRBJ2-7; CDR3 length: 12; D gene: NA; CDR3 DNA: TGTGCCAGCAGCAGGGGACCCTACGAGCAGTACTTC; CDR3 protein: CASSRGPYEQYF
V gene: TRBV30; clone size: NA; J gene: TRBJ1-1; CDR3 length: 13; D gene: TRBD1; CDR3 DNA: TGTGCCTGGAGCGCCGGACAGGATCGTGAAGCTTTCTTT; CDR3 protein: CAWSAGQDREAFF
V gene: TRBV28; clone size: few; J gene: TRBJ2-2; CDR3 length: 16; D gene: TRBD2; CDR3 DNA: TGTGCCAGCACCGTAAACGAGCGGGGGGGGACCGGGGAGCTGTTTTTT; CDR3 protein: CASTVNERGGTGELFF
V gene: TRBV6-5; clone size: NA; J gene: TRBJ2-7; CDR3 length: 13; D gene: NA; CDR3 DNA: TGTGCCAGCCAGGACGAGGTCTCCTACGAGCAGTACTTC; CDR3 protein: CASQDEVSYEQYF
V gene: TRBV5-1; clone size: once; J gene: TRBJ2-6; CDR3 length: 15; D gene: NA; CDR3 DNA: TGCGCCAGCAGCTCGACAGCCTCTGGGGCCAACGTCCTGACTTTC; CDR3 protein: CASSSTASGANVLTF
V gene: TRBV7-3; clone size: NA; J gene: TRBJ2-7; CDR3 length: 14; D gene: TRBD1; CDR3 DNA: TGTGCCAGCAGCCCCGACAGGGCCTCCTACGAGCAGTACTTC; CDR3 protein: CASSPDRASYEQYF
V gene: TRBV18; clone size: NA; J gene: TRBJ2-1; CDR3 length: 16; D gene: NA; CDR3 DNA: TGTGCCGCCCGGGGTGGGGGCGCGGAATTGAGGAATGAGCAGTTCTTC; CDR3 protein: CAARGGGAELRNEQFF
V gene: TRBV27; clone size: NA; J gene: TRBJ2-7; CDR3 length: 15; D gene: TRBD1; CDR3 DNA: TGTGCCAGCAGCCAACCCGGGACAGGAGACTACGAGCAGTACTTC; CDR3 protein: CASSQPGTGDYEQYF
V gene: TRBV6-2/TRBV6-3; clone size: few; J gene: TRBJ2-1; CDR3 length: 14; D gene: NA; CDR3 DNA: TGTGCCAGCAGTTACTCCCCAGGGAGCAATGAGCAGTTCTTC; CDR3 protein: CASSYSPGSNEQFF